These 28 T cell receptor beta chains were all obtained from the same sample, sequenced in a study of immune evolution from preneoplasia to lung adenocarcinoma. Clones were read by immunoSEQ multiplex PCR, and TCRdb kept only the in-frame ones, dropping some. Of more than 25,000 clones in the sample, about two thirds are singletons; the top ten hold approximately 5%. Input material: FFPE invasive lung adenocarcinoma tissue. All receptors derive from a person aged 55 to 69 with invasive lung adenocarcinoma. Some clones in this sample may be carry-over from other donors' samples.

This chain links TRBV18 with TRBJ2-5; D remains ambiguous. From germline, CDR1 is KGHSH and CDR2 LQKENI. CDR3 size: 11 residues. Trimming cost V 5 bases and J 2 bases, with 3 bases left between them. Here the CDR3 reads CASSSQETQYF. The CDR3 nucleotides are TGTGCCAGCTCATCGCAAGAGACCCAGTACTTC.

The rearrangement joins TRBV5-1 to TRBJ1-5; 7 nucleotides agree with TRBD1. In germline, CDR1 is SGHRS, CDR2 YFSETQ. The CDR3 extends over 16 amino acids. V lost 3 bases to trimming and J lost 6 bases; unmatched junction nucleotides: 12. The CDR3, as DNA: TGCGCCAGCAGCTCATGGGGGCAGGGGGGTGTTCAGCCCCAGCATTTT. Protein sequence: CASSSWGQGGVQPQHF.

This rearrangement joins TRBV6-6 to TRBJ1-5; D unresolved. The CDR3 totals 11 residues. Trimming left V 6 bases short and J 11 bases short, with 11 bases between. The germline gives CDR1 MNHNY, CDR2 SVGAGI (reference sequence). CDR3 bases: TGTGCCAGCAGGCTCAAAGGAGCCCAGCATTTT. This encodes CASRLKGAQHF.

CDR3: CASRGTGVANTQYF. The CDR3 nucleotides are TGTGCCAGCAGGGGGACAGGGGTCGCTAATACGCAGTATTTT. This chain uses TRBV2 with TRBJ2-3; 10 nucleotides line up with TRBD1. Germline V gene sequence: CDR1 SNHLY, CDR2 FYNNEI. Losses at the gene ends were 6 bases for V and 7 bases for J; bases not matched to a gene: 7. The CDR3 is made up of 14 amino acids.

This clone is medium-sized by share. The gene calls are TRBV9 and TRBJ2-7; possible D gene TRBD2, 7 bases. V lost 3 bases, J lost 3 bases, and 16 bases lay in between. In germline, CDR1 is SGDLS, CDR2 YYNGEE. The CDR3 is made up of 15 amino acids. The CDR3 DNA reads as TGTGCCAGCAGCGGCAACATTAGGGGGGGCTACGAGCAGTACTTC. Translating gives CASSGNIRGGYEQYF. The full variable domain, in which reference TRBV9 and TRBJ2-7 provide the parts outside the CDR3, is DSGVTQTPKHLITATGQRVTLRCSPRSGDLSVYWYQQSLDQGLQFLIQYYNGEERAKGNILERFSAQQFPDLHSELNLSSLELGDSALYFCASSGNIRGGYEQYFGPGTRLTVT.

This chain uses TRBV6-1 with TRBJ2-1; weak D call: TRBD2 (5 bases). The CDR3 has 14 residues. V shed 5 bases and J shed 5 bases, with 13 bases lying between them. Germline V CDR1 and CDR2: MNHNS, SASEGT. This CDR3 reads CASSRRGLDNEQFF. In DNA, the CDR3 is TGTGCCAGCAGTCGACGCGGACTTGACAATGAGCAGTTCTTC.

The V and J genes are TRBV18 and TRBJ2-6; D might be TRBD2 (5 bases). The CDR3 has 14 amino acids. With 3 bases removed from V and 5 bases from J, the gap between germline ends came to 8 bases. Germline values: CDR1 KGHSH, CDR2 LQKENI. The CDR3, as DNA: TGTGCCAGCTCACCCGACGGGAGGGCCAACGTCCTGACTTTC. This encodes CASSPDGRANVLTF.

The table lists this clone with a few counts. The CDR3 nucleotides are TGTGCCAGCAGCTTGGACAGGGGAAACTATGGCTACACCTTC. Amino acid sequence: CASSLDRGNYGYTF. The chain uses TRBV13 and TRBJ1-2; 9 positions match TRBD1. In germline, CDR1 is PRHDT, CDR2 FYEKMQ (reference sequence). With V trimmed by 3 bases and J by 2 bases, 1 base remained unmatched. The CDR3 sequence is 14 residues long.

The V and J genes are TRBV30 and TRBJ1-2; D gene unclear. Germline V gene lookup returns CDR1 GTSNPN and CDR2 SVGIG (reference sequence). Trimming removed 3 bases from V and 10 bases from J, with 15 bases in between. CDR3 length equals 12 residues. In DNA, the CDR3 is TGTGCCTGGAGCCCCAAAGGAAGGGACTACACCTTC. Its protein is CAWSPKGRDYTF.

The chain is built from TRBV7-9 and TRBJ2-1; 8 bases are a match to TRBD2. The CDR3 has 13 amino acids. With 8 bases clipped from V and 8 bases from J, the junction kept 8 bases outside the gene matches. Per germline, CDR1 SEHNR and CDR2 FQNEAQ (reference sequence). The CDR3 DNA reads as TGTGCCAGCCGAGCGGGAGCGGGGGATGAGCAGTTCTTC. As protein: CASRAGAGDEQFF.

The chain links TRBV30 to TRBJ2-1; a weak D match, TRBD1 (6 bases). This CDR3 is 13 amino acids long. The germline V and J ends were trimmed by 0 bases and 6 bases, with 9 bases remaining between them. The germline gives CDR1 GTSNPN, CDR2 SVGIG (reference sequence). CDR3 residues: CAWSVGRGNEQFF. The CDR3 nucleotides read TGTGCCTGGAGTGTAGGCAGGGGCAATGAGCAGTTCTTC.

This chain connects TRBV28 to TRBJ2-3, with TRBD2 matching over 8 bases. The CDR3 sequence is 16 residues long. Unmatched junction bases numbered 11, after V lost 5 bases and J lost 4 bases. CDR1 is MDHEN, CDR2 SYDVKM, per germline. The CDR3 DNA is TGTGCCAGCAGTCCAATAGCGGGAAGGGAGGCAGATACGCAGTATTTT. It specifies CASSPIAGREADTQYF.

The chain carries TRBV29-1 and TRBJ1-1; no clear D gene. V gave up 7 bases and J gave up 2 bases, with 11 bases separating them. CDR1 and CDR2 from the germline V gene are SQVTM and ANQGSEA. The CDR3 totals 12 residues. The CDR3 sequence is CSAREGNTEAFF. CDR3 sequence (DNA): TGCAGCGCTCGGGAGGGAAACACTGAAGCTTTCTTT.

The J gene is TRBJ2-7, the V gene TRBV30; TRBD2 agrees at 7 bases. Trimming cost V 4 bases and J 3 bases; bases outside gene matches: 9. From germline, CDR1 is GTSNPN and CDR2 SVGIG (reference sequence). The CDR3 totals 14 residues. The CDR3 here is CAWNGGGEFYEQYF. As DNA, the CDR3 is TGTGCCTGGAATGGGGGAGGGGAGTTCTACGAGCAGTACTTC.

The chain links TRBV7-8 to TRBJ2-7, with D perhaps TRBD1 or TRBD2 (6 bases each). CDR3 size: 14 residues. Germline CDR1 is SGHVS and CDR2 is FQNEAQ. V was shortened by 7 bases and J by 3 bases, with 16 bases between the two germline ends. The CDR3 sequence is CASTKQEGDYEQYF. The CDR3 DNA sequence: TGTGCCAGCACCAAGCAGGAGGGGGACTACGAGCAGTACTTC.

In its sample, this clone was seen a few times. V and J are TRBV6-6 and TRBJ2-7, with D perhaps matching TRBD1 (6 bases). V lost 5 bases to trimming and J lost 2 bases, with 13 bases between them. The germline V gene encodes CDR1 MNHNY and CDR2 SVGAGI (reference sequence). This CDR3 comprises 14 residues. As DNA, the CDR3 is TGTGCCAGCAGTAACACAGGGATCACCTACGAGCAGTACTTC. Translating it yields CASSNTGITYEQYF.

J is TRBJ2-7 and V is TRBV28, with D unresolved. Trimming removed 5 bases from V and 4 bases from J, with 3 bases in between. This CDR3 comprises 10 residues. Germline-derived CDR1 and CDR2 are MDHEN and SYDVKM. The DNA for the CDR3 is TGTGCCAGCAGTAAGTACGAGCAGTACTTC. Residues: CASSKYEQYF.

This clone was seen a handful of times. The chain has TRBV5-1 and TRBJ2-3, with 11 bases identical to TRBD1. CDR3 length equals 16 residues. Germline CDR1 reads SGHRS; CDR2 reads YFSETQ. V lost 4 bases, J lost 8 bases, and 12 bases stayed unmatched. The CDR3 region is CASSPSGQGATGTQYF. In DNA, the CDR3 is TGCGCCAGCAGCCCCTCCGGACAGGGGGCCACCGGTACGCAGTATTTT.

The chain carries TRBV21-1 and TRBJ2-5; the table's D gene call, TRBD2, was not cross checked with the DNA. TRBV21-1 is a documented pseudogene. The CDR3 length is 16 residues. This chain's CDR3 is CASSNRSSGDQETQYF. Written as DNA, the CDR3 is TGTGCCAGCAGCAACAGATCTAGCGGAGATCAAGAGACCCAGTACTTC.

CDR3 protein: CASSQGSSGANVLTF. CDR3 DNA sequence: TGCGCCAGCAGCCAGGGAAGCTCTGGGGCCAACGTCCTGACTTTC. This chain joins TRBV5-1 and TRBJ2-6, with D perhaps matching TRBD1 (5 bases). Trimming shortened V by 4 bases and J by 0 bases, and 8 bases separated the two germline ends. Germline values: CDR1 SGHRS, CDR2 YFSETQ. CDR3 length equals 15 residues. The complete variable domain, with remaining parts taken from reference TRBV5-1 and TRBJ2-6, reads KAGVTQTPRYLIKTRGQQVTLSCSPISGHRSVSWYQQTPGQGLQFLFEYFSETQRNKGNFPGRFSGRQFSNSRSEMNVSTLELGDSALYLCASSQGSSGANVLTFGAGSRLTVL.

Here the CDR3 DNA reads TGTGCCAGTAGTATAGCTGGGGACACCTCGACCCAGTACTTC. Translating gives CASSIAGDTSTQYF. J is TRBJ2-5 and V is TRBV19; possibly TRBD1 for D (6 bases). The ends were cut back, 1 base at V and 7 bases at J, with 13 bases in the middle. The germline gives CDR1 LNHDA, CDR2 SQIVND (reference sequence). The CDR3 runs to 14 residues.

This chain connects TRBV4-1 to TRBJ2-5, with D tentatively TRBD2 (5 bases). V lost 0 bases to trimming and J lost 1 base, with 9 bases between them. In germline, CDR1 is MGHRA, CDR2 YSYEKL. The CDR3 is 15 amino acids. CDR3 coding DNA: TGCGCCAGCAGCCAAGATTACAGCGGCCAAGAGACCCAGTACTTC. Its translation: CASSQDYSGQETQYF.

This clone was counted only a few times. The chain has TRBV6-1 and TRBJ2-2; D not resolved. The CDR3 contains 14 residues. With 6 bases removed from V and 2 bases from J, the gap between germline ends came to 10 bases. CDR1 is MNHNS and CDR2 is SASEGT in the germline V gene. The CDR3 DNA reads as TGTGCCAGCAGGCGGAATGAAAACACCGGGGAGCTGTTTTTT. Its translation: CASRRNENTGELFF.

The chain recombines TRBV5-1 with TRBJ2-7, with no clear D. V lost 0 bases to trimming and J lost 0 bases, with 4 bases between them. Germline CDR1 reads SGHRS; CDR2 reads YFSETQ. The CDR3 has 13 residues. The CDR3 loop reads CASSLGSSYEQYF. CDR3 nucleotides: TGCGCCAGCAGCTTGGGCAGCTCCTACGAGCAGTACTTC.

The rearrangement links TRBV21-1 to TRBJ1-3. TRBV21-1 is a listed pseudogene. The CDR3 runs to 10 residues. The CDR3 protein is CAGAGNTIYF. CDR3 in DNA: TGTGCCGGGGCTGGAAACACCATATATTTT.

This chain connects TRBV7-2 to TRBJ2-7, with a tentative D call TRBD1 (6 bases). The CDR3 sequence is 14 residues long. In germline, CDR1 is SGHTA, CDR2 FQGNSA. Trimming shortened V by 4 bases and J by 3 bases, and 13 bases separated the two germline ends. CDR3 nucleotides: TGTGCCAGCAGCTCGTACAGGGTCAGCTACGAGCAGTACTTC. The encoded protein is CASSSYRVSYEQYF.

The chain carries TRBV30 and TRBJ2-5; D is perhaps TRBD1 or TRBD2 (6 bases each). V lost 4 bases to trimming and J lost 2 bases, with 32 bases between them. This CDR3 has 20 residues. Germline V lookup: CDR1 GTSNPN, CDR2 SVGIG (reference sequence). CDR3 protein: CAWNPLGGTVSWLAQETQYF. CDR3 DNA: TGTGCCTGGAACCCCTTAGGGGGGACTGTCAGTTGGCTTGCGCAAGAGACCCAGTACTTC.

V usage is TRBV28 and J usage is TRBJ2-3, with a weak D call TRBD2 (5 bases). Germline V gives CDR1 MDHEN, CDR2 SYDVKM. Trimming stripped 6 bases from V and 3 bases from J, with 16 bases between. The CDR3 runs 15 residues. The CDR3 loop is CASSTGNQPTDTQYF. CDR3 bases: TGTGCCAGCAGCACGGGGAATCAGCCTACAGATACGCAGTATTTT.